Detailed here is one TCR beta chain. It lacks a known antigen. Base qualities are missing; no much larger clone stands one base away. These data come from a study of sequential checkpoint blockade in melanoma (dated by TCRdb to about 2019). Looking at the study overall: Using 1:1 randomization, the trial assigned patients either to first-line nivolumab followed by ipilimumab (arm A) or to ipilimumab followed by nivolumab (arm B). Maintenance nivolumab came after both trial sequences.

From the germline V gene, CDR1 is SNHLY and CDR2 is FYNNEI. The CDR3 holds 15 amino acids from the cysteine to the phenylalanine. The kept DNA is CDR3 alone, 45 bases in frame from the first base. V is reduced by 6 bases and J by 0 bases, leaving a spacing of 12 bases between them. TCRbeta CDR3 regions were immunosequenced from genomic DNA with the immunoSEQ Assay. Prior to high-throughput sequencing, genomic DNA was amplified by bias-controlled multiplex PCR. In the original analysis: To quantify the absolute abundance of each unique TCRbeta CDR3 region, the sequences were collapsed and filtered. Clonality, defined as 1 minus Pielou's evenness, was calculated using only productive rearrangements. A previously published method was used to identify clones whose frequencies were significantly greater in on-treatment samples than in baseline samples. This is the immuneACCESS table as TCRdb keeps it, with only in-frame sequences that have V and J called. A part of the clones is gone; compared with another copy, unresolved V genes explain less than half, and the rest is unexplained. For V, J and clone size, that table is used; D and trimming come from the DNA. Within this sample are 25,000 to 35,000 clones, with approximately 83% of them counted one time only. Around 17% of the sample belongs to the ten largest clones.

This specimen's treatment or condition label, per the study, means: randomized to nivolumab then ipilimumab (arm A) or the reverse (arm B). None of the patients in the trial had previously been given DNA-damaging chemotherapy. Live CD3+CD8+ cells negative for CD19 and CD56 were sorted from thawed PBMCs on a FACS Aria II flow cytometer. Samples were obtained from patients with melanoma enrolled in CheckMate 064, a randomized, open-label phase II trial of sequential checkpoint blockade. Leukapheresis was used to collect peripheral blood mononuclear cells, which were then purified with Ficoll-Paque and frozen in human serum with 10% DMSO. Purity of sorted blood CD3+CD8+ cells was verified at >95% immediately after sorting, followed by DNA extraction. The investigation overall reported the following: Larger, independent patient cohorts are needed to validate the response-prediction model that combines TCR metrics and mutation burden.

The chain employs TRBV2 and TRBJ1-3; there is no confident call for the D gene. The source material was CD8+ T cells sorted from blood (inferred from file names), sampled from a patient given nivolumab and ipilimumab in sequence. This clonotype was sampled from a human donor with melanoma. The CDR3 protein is CASRVDFSSGNTIYF. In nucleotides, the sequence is TGTGCCAGCAGGGTGGACTTCAGCTCTGGAAACACCATATATTTT.